Below are 24 T cell receptor beta chains sequenced from a single sample in a study of blood T cell repertoires in COVID-19. This table comes from immunoSEQ multiplex PCR, and its TCRdb copy is limited to in-frame clones, with some not included. Among about 130,000 clones, about 76% were seen once, and the ten largest hold over 15%. The material sequenced was peripheral blood. These receptors were taken from an elderly man with acute or convalescent COVID-19.

The chain joins TRBV2 to TRBJ2-3; 7 positions match TRBD1. This CDR3 spans 15 amino acids. After removal of 5 bases from V and 1 base from J, the junction contained 6 bases not matched to a gene. Germline lookup yields CDR1 SNHLY and CDR2 FYNNEI. The CDR3: CASSLTGFGTDTQYF. CDR3 sequence (DNA): TGTGCCAGCAGTTTGACAGGGTTTGGCACAGATACGCAGTATTTT.

The J gene is TRBJ1-2, the V gene TRBV27, with D possibly matching TRBD1 (6 bases). The V end lost 0 bases, the J end lost 4 bases, and 15 bases lay between the germline ends. The CDR3 has 16 amino acids. Germline values: CDR1 MNHEY, CDR2 SMNVEV (reference sequence). This chain's CDR3 is CASSLSTGQGTYGYTF. DNA of the CDR3: TGTGCCAGCAGTTTATCGACGGGGCAGGGGACCTATGGCTACACCTTC.

This rearrangement joins TRBV18 to TRBJ1-4; D ambiguous. V was clipped by 4 bases and J by 3 bases, with 9 bases between them. CDR1 KGHSH and CDR2 LQKENI come from the germline V gene. The CDR3 is 14 residues long. The CDR3 loop reads CASSRSLSNEKLFF. CDR3 sequence (DNA): TGTGCCAGCTCACGGAGCTTATCTAATGAAAAACTGTTTTTT.

The chain uses TRBV6-4 and TRBJ1-1; 10 nucleotides align to TRBD1. The germline CDR1 and CDR2 sequences are MRHNA and SNTAGT. The CDR3 contains 15 residues. J lost 5 bases, V lost 2 bases, and 5 bases had no gene match. CDR3 coding DNA: TGTGCCAGCAGTGACGTACCGGGACAGGGGACTGAAGCTTTCTTT. Translation: CASSDVPGQGTEAFF.

This chain joins TRBV6-5 and TRBJ1-4; tentatively, D is TRBD1 (6 bases). The CDR3 has 15 amino acids. V dropped 8 bases and J dropped 6 bases, with 19 bases sitting between them. Germline CDR1 and CDR2: MNHEY and SVGAGI. The CDR3 region is CASAYIRGADEKLFF. The CDR3 DNA reads as TGTGCCAGCGCTTACATCAGGGGAGCGGATGAAAAACTGTTTTTT.

V and J are TRBV5-1 and TRBJ1-1; the D is unclear. CDR1 and CDR2 (germline): SGHRS, YFSETQ. Trimming stripped 0 bases from V and 4 bases from J, with 22 bases between. This CDR3 is built from 18 residues. CDR3 protein: CASSLGELIREEGTEAFF. CDR3 DNA: TGCGCCAGCAGCTTGGGGGAATTAATAAGGGAGGAGGGCACTGAAGCTTTCTTT.

The chain employs TRBV5-6 and TRBJ2-2; tentatively, D is TRBD2 (5 bases). Germline V CDR1 and CDR2: SGHDT, YYEEEE. The ends were cut back, 4 bases at V and 4 bases at J, with 14 bases in the middle. This CDR3 region has 15 residues. Written as DNA, the CDR3 is TGTGCCAGCAGCGGACTCTATTTGGGCACCGGGGAGCTGTTTTTT. This encodes CASSGLYLGTGELFF.

This clone was counted a single time. The rearrangement joins TRBV7-8 to TRBJ1-3; TRBD1 might be the D (5 bases). The V gene's germline CDR1 is SGHVS and CDR2 FQNEAQ. Trimming took off 4 bases at V and 4 bases at J, with 17 bases between the two ends. CDR3 length equals 16 residues. CDR3 residues: CASSSVIGTKGNTIYF. CDR3 nucleotide sequence: TGTGCCAGCAGCTCAGTGATAGGGACTAAAGGAAACACCATATATTTT. Combining the CDR3 with reference TRBV7-8 and TRBJ1-3 gives the whole variable domain GAGVSQSPRYKVAKRGQDVALRCDPISGHVSLFWYQQALGQGPEFLTYFQNEAQLDKSGLPSDRFFAERPEGSVSTLKIQRTQQEDSAVYLCASSSVIGTKGNTIYFGEGSWLTVV.

The V and J genes are TRBV18 and TRBJ1-1; D is undetermined. The V end was cut by 0 bases, the J end by 4 bases, with 6 bases between. The CDR3 is 13 residues long. The germline CDR1 and CDR2 sequences are KGHSH and LQKENI. The CDR3 sequence: CASSPPSGTEAFF. The CDR3 nucleotides read TGTGCCAGCTCACCACCGTCGGGCACTGAAGCTTTCTTT.

The V call is TRBV10-3, the J call TRBJ1-1, with 7 bases identical to TRBD1. This CDR3 is built from 13 residues. Germline V gene sequence: CDR1 ENHRY, CDR2 SYGVKD. The V segment lost 10 bases and the J segment 3 bases; nucleotides outside the gene matches: 8. The CDR3 here is CATTGTADTEAFF. The CDR3 nucleotides are TGTGCCACTACCGGGACAGCCGACACTGAAGCTTTCTTT.

The chain couples TRBV4-1 to TRBJ2-3, with TRBD2 matching 13 bases. This CDR3 is 17 amino acids long. V lost 1 base to trimming and J lost 3 bases; unmatched junction nucleotides: 4. Germline values: CDR1 MGHRA, CDR2 YSYEKL. The CDR3 sequence is CASSQALGLAGTDTQYF. DNA of the CDR3: TGCGCCAGCAGCCAAGCCCTGGGACTAGCGGGGACAGATACGCAGTATTTT.

As regards this clone: An end of the junction differs from the germline gene, which may be a read error. The chain has TRBV7-7 and TRBJ2-2; 8 bases are shared with TRBD2. The CDR3 contains 15 residues. From germline, CDR1 is SSHAT and CDR2 FNYEAQ (reference sequence). The DNA of the CDR3 is TGTGCTAGCAGCTTATCGACTAGCGAAACCGGGGAGCTGTTTTTT. It encodes CASSLSTSETGELFF.

CDR3 protein: CASSDSGGARDEQFF. The CDR3 DNA reads as TGTGCCAGCAGTGACAGCGGGGGGGCTCGGGATGAGCAGTTCTTC. This chain joins TRBV2 and TRBJ2-1; TRBD2 aligns across 10 bases. The germline V gene encodes CDR1 SNHLY and CDR2 FYNNEI. Germline trimming cut 3 bases from V and 8 bases from J; bases unmatched to any gene: 7. This CDR3 has 15 residues.

V gene TRBV7-2 combines with J gene TRBJ2-7, with 11 bases that match TRBD2. The CDR3 length is 13 residues. Per the germline V gene, CDR1 is SGHTA and CDR2 is FQGNSA. With 5 bases clipped from V and 7 bases from J, the junction kept 4 bases outside the gene matches. The CDR3 here is CASSPSGGWEQYF. The CDR3 coding sequence is TGTGCCAGCAGCCCTAGCGGGGGGTGGGAGCAGTACTTC.

The chain combines TRBV11-2 with TRBJ2-1; a possible D gene is TRBD2 (7 bases). Trimming cost V 4 bases and J 9 bases, with 19 bases left between them. Germline assignment: CDR1 SGHAT and CDR2 FQNNGV. This CDR3 has 15 residues. CDR3 sequence reads: CASSSSRGPFSEQFF. The CDR3 nucleotides are TGTGCCAGCAGCTCCTCGCGGGGGCCATTTTCTGAGCAGTTCTTC.

The chain recombines TRBV10-3 with TRBJ2-2, with TRBD2 matching 8 bases. V was pared by 6 bases and J by 3 bases, with 3 bases of the junction left unmatched. The CDR3 consists of 14 residues. The germline V gene has CDR1 ENHRY and CDR2 SYGVKD. In nucleotides, the CDR3 is TGTGCCATCAGCGACGGGGGGGACACCGGGGAGCTGTTTTTT. It encodes CAISDGGDTGELFF.

CDR3 DNA: TGTGCCAGCAGCGCCGGACAGGCAGATACGCAGTATTTT. This encodes CASSAGQADTQYF. The rearrangement uses TRBV5-4 and TRBJ2-3, with 7 bases lining up with TRBD1. Germline CDR1 SGHNT, CDR2 YYREEE (reference sequence). The CDR3 covers 13 residues. Unmatched junction bases numbered 3, after V lost 4 bases and J lost 4 bases.

This chain links TRBV2 with TRBJ2-5; no clear D gene. There are 13 residues in the CDR3. The V and J ends lost 10 bases and 7 bases respectively, with 19 bases between them. The germline V gene has CDR1 SNHLY and CDR2 FYNNEI. The CDR3 is CANGQDASSTQYF. The CDR3, as DNA: TGTGCCAACGGTCAGGATGCCTCTTCGACCCAGTACTTC.

This clone occurred a few times. The chain uses TRBV10-3 and TRBJ2-1; 12 positions agree with TRBD2. The V gene's germline CDR1 is ENHRY and CDR2 SYGVKD. CDR3 length: 15 residues. V shed 0 bases, J shed 9 bases, and the junction held 3 bases outside the gene matches. CDR3 loop: CAISESLAGGAEQFF. DNA for the CDR3: TGTGCCATCAGTGAGTCACTAGCGGGGGGAGCTGAGCAGTTCTTC.

The sample holds a few counts of this clone. The chain uses TRBV5-4 and TRBJ1-2; tentative D call: TRBD1 (5 bases). Trimming took off 4 bases at V and 3 bases at J, with 13 bases between the two ends. CDR3 length equals 14 residues. Germline V gives CDR1 SGHNT, CDR2 YYREEE (reference sequence). CDR3 region: CASSDLQVYYGYTF. CDR3 nucleotides: TGTGCCAGCAGCGACCTACAGGTTTACTATGGCTACACCTTC.

This chain connects TRBV19 to TRBJ2-3; a weak D match, TRBD2 (7 bases). Trimming took 4 bases from V and 4 from J, leaving 15 bases between them. This CDR3 has 15 amino acids. Germline CDR1 and CDR2: LNHDA and SQIVND (reference sequence). The CDR3 reads CASSTWGGAADTQYF. The CDR3 bases are TGTGCCAGTAGTACTTGGGGGGGGGCGGCAGATACGCAGTATTTT.

This chain connects TRBV3-1 (or the pseudogene TRBV3-2) to TRBJ1-2, with D possibly TRBD1 on 6 matching bases. CDR3 size: 13 residues. Germline V gene data show CDR1 as LGHDT and CDR2 as YNNKEL (reference sequence). V was pared by 2 bases and J by 8 bases, with 12 bases between. The CDR3 DNA reads as TGTGCCAGCAGCCAATTAGGACAGAGGGGCTACACCTTC. This sequence encodes CASSQLGQRGYTF.

The chain has TRBV5-6 and TRBJ2-3, with D perhaps matching TRBD1 (6 bases). The germline V and J ends were trimmed by 4 bases and 6 bases, with 18 bases remaining between them. The CDR3 covers 15 residues. CDR1 and CDR2 (germline): SGHDT, YYEEEE. The CDR3 is CASSTLRGVSDTQYF. The CDR3 DNA is TGTGCCAGCAGCACTCTCAGGGGAGTATCTGATACGCAGTATTTT.

The chain links TRBV12-5 to TRBJ2-2; D uncertain. V gave up 6 bases and J gave up 5 bases, with 7 bases separating them. This CDR3 has 12 residues. Looked up from germline, CDR1 is LGHNT and CDR2 is FRNRAP. The CDR3, as DNA: TGTGCTAGTGGCCCACTAACCGGGGAGCTGTTTTTT. Amino acids: CASGPLTGELFF.